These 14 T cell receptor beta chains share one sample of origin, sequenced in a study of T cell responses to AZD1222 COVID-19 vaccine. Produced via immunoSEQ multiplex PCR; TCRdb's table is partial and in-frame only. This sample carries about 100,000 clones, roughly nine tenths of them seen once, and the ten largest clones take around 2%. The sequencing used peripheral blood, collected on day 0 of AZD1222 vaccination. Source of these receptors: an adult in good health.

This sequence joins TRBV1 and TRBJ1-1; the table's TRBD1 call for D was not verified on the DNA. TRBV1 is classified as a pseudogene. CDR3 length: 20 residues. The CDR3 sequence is CTSSQDRGDRGRVRGTEAFF. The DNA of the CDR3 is TGCACCAGCAGCCAAGATCGGGGGGACAGGGGAAGGGTACGTGGCACTGAAGCTTTCTTT.

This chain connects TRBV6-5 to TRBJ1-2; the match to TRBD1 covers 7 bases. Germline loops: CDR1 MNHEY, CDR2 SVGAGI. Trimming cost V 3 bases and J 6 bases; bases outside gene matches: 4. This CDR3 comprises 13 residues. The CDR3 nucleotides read TGTGCCAGCAGTTATCAGGGGGGCGATGGCTACACCTTC. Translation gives CASSYQGGDGYTF.

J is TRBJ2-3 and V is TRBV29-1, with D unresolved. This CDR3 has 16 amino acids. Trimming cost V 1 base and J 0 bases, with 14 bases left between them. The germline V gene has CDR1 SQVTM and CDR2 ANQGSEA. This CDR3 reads CSVEGRSRVSTDTQYF. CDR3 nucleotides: TGCAGCGTTGAAGGCCGTAGTCGAGTTAGCACAGATACGCAGTATTTT.

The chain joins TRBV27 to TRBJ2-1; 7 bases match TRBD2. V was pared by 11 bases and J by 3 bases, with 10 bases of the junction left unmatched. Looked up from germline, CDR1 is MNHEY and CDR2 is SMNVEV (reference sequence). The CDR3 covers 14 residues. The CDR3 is CAQSRAGVYNEQFF. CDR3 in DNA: TGTGCCCAATCCCGGGCGGGAGTCTACAATGAGCAGTTCTTC.

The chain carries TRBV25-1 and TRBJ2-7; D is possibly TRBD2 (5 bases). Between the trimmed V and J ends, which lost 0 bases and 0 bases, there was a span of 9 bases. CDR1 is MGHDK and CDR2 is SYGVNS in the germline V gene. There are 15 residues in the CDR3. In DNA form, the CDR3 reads TGTGCCAGCAGTGAATATAAGGCGGGCTCCTACGAGCAGTACTTC. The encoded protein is CASSEYKAGSYEQYF.

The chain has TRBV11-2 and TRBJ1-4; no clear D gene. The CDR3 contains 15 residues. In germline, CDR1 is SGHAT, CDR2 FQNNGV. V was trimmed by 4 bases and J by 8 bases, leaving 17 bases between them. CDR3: CASSSIVRADEKLFF. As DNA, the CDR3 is TGTGCCAGCAGCTCCATTGTGAGGGCGGACGAAAAACTGTTTTTT.

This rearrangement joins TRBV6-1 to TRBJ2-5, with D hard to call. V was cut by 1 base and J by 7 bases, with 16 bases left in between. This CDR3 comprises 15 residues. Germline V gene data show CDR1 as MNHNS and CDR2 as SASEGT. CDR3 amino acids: CASSEGKVPVRTQYF. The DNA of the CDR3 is TGTGCCAGCAGTGAAGGGAAAGTACCCGTCCGGACCCAGTACTTC.

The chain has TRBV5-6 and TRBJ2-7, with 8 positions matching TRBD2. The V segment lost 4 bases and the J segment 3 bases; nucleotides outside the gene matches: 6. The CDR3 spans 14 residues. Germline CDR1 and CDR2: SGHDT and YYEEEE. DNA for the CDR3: TGTGCCAGCAGCCGGGACGGGAGGGTCTACGAGCAGTACTTC. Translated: CASSRDGRVYEQYF.

In DNA, the CDR3 is TGTGCCTGGACCCGCTCAACTAATGAAAAACTGTTTTTT. Its protein is CAWTRSTNEKLFF. The V call is TRBV30, the J call TRBJ1-4, with unresolved D. Per germline, CDR1 GTSNPN and CDR2 SVGIG (reference sequence). This CDR3 contains 13 residues. The ends were cut back, 4 bases at V and 0 bases at J, with 6 bases in the middle.

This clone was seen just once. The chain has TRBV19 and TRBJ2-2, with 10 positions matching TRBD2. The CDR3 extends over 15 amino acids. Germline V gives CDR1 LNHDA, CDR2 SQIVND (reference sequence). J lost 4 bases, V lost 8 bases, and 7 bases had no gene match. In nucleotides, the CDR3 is TGTGCCAGTGTCAGGACTAGCGGTCCCACCGGGGAGCTGTTTTTT. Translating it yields CASVRTSGPTGELFF.

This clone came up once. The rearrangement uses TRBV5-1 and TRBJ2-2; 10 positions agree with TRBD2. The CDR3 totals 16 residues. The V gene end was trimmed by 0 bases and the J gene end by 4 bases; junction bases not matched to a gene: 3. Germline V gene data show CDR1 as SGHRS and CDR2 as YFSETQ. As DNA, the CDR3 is TGCGCCAGCAGCTTGGTGGCTAGCGGGGGCACCGGGGAGCTGTTTTTT. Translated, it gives CASSLVASGGTGELFF.

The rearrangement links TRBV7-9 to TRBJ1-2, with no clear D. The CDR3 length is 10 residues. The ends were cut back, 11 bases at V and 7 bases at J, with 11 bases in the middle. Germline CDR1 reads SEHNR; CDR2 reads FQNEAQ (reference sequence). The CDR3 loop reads CASRAGGYTF. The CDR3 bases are TGTGCCTCCCGAGCCGGTGGCTACACCTTC. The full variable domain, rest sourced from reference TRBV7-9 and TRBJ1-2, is DTGVSQNPRHKITKRGQNVTFRCDPISEHNRLYWYRQTLGQGPEFLTYFQNEAQLEKSRLLSDRFSAERPKGSFSTLEIQRTEQGDSAMYLCASRAGGYTFGSGTRLTVV.

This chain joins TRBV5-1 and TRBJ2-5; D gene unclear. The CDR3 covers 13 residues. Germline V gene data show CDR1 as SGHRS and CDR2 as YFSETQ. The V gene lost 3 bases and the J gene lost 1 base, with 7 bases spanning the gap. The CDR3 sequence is CASSSGLQETQYF. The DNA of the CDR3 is TGCGCCAGCAGCTCGGGCCTCCAAGAGACCCAGTACTTC.

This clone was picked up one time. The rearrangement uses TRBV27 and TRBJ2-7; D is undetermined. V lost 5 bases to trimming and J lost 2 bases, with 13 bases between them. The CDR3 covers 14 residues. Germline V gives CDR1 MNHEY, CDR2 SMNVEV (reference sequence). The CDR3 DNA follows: TGTGCCAGCAGTCCTAGGGTAGGGACCTACGAGCAGTACTTC. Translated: CASSPRVGTYEQYF.